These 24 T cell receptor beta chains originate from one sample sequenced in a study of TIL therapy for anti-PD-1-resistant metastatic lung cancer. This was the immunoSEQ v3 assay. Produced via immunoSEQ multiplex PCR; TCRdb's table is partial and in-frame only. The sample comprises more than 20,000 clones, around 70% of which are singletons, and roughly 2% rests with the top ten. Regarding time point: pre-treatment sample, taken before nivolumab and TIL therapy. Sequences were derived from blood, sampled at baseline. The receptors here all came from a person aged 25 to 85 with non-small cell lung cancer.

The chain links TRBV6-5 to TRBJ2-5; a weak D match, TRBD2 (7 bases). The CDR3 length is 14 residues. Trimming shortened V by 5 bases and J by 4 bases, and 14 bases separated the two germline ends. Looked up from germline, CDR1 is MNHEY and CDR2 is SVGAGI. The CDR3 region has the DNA TGTGCCAGCAGTCGGGGGGCTAGCCGAGAGACCCAGTACTTC. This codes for CASSRGASRETQYF.

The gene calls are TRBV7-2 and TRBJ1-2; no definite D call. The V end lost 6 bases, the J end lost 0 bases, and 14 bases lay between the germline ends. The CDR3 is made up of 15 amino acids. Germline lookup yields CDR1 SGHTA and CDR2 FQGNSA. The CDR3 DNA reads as TGTGCCAGCAGAACAGTGGGCCTAGCTAACTATGGCTACACCTTC. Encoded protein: CASRTVGLANYGYTF.

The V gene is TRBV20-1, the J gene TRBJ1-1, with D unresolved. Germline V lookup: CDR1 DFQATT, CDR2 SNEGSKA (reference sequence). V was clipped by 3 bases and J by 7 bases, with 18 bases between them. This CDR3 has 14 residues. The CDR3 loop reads CSASLHSGVGEAFF. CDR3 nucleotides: TGCAGTGCTAGTCTTCACTCCGGGGTAGGTGAAGCTTTCTTT.

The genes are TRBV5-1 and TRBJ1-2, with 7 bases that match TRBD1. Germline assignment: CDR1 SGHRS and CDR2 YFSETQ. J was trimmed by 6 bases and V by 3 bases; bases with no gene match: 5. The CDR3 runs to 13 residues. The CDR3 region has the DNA TGCGCCAGCAGCTGGGGGACAGCAAATGGCTACACCTTC. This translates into CASSWGTANGYTF.

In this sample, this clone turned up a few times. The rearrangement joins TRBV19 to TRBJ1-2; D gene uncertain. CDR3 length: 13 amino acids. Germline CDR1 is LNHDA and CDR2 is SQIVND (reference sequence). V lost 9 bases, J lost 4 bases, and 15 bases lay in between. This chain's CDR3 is CASREGGGYGYTF. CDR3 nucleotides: TGTGCCAGCCGCGAGGGAGGTGGCTATGGCTACACCTTC.

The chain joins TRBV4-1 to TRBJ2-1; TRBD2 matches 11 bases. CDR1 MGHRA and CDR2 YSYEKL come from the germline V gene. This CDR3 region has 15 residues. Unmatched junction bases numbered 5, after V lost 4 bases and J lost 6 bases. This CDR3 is CASSLGTSGINEQFF. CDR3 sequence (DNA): TGCGCCAGCAGCCTAGGGACTAGCGGTATCAATGAGCAGTTCTTC.

CDR3 sequence reads: CASSARGEAFF. The CDR3 DNA reads TGTGCCAGTAGTGCCAGGGGAGAAGCTTTCTTT. V is TRBV19 and J is TRBJ1-1, with D tentatively TRBD1 (6 bases). The CDR3 has 11 residues. Trimming took off 5 bases at V and 8 bases at J, with 9 bases between the two ends. The germline CDR1 and CDR2 sequences are LNHDA and SQIVND (reference sequence).

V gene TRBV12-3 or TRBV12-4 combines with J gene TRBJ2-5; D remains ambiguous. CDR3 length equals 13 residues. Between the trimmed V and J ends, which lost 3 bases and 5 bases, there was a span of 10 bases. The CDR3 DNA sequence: TGTGCCAGCAGTTTCCAACCCTCGGAGACCCAGTACTTC. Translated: CASSFQPSETQYF.

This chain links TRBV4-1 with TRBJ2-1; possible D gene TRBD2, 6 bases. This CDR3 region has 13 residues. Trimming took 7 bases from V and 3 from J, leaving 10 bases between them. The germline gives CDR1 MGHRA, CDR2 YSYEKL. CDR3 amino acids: CASTGGNYNEQFF. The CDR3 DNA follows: TGCGCCAGCACCGGCGGGAACTACAATGAGCAGTTCTTC.

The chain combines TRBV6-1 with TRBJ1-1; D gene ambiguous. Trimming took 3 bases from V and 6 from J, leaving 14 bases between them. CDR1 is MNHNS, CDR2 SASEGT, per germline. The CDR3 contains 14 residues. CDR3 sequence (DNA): TGTGCCAGCAGTGAGATGATGTGGGTCTCTGAAGCTTTCTTT. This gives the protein CASSEMMWVSEAFF.

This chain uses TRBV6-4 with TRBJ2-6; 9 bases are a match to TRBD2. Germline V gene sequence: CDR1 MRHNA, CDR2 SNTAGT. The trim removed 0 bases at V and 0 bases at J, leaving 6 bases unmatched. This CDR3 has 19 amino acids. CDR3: CASSDSLAGSSSGANVLTF. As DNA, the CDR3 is TGTGCCAGCAGTGACTCCCTAGCGGGGTCCAGCTCTGGGGCCAACGTCCTGACTTTC.

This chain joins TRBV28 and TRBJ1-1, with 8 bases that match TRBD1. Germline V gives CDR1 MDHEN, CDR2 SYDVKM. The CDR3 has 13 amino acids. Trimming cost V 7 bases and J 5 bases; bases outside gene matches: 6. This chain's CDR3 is CASIDRGYTEAFF. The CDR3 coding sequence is TGTGCCAGCATAGACAGGGGTTATACTGAAGCTTTCTTT.

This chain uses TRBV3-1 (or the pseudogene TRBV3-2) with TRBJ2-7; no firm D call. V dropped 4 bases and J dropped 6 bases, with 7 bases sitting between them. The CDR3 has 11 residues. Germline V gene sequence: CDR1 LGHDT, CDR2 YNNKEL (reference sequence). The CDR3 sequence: CASSRAFEQYF. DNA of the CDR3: TGTGCCAGCAGCCGGGCCTTCGAGCAGTACTTC.

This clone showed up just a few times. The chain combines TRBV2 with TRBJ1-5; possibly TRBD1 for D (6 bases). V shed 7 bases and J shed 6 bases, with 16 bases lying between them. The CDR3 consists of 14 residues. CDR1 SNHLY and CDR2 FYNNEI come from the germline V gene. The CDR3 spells CASTRGRGSQPQHF. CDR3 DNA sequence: TGTGCCAGCACGAGGGGCAGGGGTTCTCAGCCCCAGCATTTT.

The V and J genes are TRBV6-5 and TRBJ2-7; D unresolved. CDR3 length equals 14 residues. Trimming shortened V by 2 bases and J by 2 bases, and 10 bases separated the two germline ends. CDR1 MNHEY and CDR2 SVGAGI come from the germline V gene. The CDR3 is CASSYVGPPYEQYF. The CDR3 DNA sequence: TGTGCCAGCAGTTACGTGGGCCCCCCCTACGAGCAGTACTTC.

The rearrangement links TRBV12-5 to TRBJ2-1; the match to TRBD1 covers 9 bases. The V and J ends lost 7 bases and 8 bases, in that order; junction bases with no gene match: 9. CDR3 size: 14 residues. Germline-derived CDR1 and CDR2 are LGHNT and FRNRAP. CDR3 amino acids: CASVRDRVFDEQFF. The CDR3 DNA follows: TGTGCTAGTGTCCGGGACAGGGTATTCGATGAGCAGTTCTTC.

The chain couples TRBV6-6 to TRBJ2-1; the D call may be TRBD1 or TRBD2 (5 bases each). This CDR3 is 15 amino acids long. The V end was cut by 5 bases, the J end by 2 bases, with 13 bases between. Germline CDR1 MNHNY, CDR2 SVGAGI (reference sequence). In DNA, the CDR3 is TGTGCCAGCAGTGCCGGGACCCAGGCCTACAATGAGCAGTTCTTC. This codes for CASSAGTQAYNEQFF.

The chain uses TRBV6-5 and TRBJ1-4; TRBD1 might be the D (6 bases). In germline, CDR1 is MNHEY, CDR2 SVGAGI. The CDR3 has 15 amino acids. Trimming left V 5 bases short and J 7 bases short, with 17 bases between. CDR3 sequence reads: CASSLGGTQSEKLFF. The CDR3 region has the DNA TGTGCCAGCAGTCTGGGGGGGACACAGAGTGAAAAACTGTTTTTT.

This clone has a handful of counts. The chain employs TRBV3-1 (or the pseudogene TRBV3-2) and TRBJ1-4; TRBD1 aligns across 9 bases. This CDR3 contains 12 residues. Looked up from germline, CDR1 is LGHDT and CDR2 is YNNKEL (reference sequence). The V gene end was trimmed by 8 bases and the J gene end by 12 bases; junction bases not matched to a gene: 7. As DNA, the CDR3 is TGTGCCAGCGGACAGGGGAGTCGGGAACTGTTTTTT. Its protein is CASGQGSRELFF.

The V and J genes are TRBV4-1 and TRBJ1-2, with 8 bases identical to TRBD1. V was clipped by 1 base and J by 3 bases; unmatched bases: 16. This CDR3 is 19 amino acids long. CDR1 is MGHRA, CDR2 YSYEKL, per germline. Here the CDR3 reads CASSQGVKWDRSSDYGYTF. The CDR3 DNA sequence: TGCGCCAGCAGCCAAGGAGTCAAATGGGACAGGAGTTCTGACTATGGCTACACCTTC.

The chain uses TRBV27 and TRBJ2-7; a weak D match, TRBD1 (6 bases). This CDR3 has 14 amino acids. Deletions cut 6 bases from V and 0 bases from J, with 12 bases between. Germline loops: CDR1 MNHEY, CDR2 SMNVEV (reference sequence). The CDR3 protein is CASRGRGPSYEQYF. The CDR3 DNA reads TGTGCCAGCAGGGGCAGGGGCCCCTCCTACGAGCAGTACTTC.

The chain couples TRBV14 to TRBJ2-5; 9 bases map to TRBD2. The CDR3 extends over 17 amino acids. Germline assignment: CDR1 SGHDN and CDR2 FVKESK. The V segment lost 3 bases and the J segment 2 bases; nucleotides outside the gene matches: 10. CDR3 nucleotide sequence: TGTGCCAGCAGCCAGCCAGCACTACTAGCGGGTCAAGAGACCCAGTACTTC. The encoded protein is CASSQPALLAGQETQYF.

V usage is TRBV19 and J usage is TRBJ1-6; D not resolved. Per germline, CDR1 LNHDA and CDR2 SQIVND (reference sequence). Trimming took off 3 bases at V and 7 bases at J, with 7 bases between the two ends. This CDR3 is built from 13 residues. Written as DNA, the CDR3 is TGTGCCAGTAGTATTGGGCCCAATTCACCCCTCCACTTT. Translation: CASSIGPNSPLHF.

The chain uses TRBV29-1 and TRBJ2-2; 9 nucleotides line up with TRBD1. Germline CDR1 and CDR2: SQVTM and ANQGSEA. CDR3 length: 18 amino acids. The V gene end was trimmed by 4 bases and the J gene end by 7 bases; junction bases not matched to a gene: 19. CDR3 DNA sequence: TGCAGCGTTGGCTTCGGGCCATTGACAGGGGGTGGTGTCGGGGAGCTGTTTTTT. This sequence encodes CSVGFGPLTGGGVGELFF.